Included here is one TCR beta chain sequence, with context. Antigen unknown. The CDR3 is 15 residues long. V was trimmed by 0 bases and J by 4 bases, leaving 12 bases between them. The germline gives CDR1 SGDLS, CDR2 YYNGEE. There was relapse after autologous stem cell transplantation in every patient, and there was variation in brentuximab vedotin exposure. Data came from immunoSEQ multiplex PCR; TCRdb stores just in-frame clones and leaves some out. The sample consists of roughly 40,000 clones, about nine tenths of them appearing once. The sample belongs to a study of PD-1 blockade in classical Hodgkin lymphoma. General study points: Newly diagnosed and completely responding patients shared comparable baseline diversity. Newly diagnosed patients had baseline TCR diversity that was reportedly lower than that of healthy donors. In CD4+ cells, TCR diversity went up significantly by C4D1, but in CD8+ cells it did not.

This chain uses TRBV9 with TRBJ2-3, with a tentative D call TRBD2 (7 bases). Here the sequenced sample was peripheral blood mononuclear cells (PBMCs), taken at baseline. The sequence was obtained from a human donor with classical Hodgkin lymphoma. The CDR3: CASSVAGAGADTQYF. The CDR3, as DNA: TGTGCCAGCAGCGTAGCGGGGGCGGGGGCAGATACGCAGTATTTT.